This T cell receptor (beta chain) was obtained from a study of STAT5B mutations in CD4+ large granular lymphocyte leukemia. Notes on the study in general: Main leukemic clonotypes were patient-specific, but roughly 25% appeared at low frequency elsewhere.

The assay was immunoSEQ multiplex PCR, and TCRdb's table has in-frame clones only and misses some. Of 25,000 to 35,000 clones in the sample, more than 65% were seen once. The germline gives CDR1 SGHTS, CDR2 YDEGEE. This CDR3 contains 15 residues. Unmatched junction bases numbered 7, after V lost 3 bases and J lost 2 bases. With respect to this clone: Its antigen is not known.

Sequences were obtained from CD4+ T cells from blood buffy coats. The chain has TRBV5-8 and TRBJ2-5; 7 nucleotides agree with TRBD2. This TCR derives from a human donor in good health. In DNA form, the CDR3 reads TGTGCCAGCAGCTCAGCCAGGGACTATCAAGAGACCCAGTACTTC. Translation gives CASSSARDYQETQYF.